Each of the 27 T cell receptor beta chains below was sequenced from the same sample in a study of T cells in Graves' hyperthyroidism and ophthalmopathy. There were TCR beta CDR3 regions amplified from RNA transcripts. Initially, a first-round RT-PCR of the TCR CDR3 employed the HTBI primer set. TCRdb re-called the multiplex PCR reads through MiXCR, storing one row per CDR3 protein. The data contain about 350,000 distinct CDR3 sequences, around 14% of them singletons. Sequencing was carried out using blood. The receptors shown here come from a woman younger than 45 with Graves' hyperthyroidism.

This clonotype was counted a few times. CDR3 sequence: CASIPGRRNQPQHF. CDR3 DNA sequence: TGTGCCAGCATTCCGGGACGGAGGAATCAGCCCCAGCATTTT. The chain employs TRBV28 and TRBJ1-5; a weak D match, TRBD1 (5 bases). Germline loops: CDR1 MDHEN, CDR2 SYDVKM. This CDR3 spans 14 amino acids. The ends were cut back, 7 bases at V and 4 bases at J, with 14 bases in the middle.

This clonotype was found many times. J is TRBJ1-5 and V is TRBV20-1, with TRBD1 matching 10 bases. The CDR3 spans 14 residues. The germline gives CDR1 DFQATT, CDR2 SNEGSKA (reference sequence). The V segment lost 5 bases and the J segment 2 bases; nucleotides outside the gene matches: 3. The CDR3 sequence is CSAPGTGGNQPQHF. The CDR3 DNA sequence: TGCAGTGCTCCCGGGACAGGGGGCAATCAGCCCCAGCATTTT.

The V call is TRBV5-6, the J call TRBJ2-7; D could derive from TRBD1 or TRBD2 (6 bases each). Germline lookup yields CDR1 SGHDT and CDR2 YYEEEE. Trimming pared 3 bases from V and 6 bases from J, leaving 13 bases between. This CDR3 is 13 amino acids long. The CDR3 spells CASSSVQGGEQYF. In DNA, the CDR3 is TGTGCCAGCAGCTCCGTACAGGGAGGCGAGCAGTACTTC.

The V call is TRBV19, the J call TRBJ2-3; 10 nucleotides agree with TRBD1. J gave up 4 bases and V 3 bases, and 4 bases lay outside the gene matches. CDR1 and CDR2 from the germline V gene are LNHDA and SQIVND (reference sequence). The CDR3 loop spans 15 amino acids. The CDR3 nucleotides are TGTGCCAGTAGTATGGCCGGACAGGGGGCAGATACGCAGTATTTT. Translating gives CASSMAGQGADTQYF.

This clonotype was recorded many times. The chain has TRBV20-1 and TRBJ2-2; D call uncertain. The CDR3 has 13 amino acids. V was clipped by 1 base and J by 4 bases, with 7 bases between them. Germline V gives CDR1 DFQATT, CDR2 SNEGSKA (reference sequence). CDR3 sequence (DNA): TGCAGTGCTAGAGGGGATTCCACCGGGGAGCTGTTTTTT. It translates to CSARGDSTGELFF.

This clonotype was observed at least ten times. J is TRBJ2-2 and V is TRBV12-3 or TRBV12-4; TRBD1 might be the D (5 bases). V was pared by 7 bases and J by 2 bases, with 14 bases between. The CDR3 totals 15 residues. The DNA of the CDR3 is TGTGCCAGCAACCCTCCGTGGGGCAACACCGGGGAGCTGTTTTTT. Its translation is CASNPPWGNTGELFF.

The CDR3 DNA follows: TGTGCCAGCAGCCAAGCACTAGCGGGAGAGACCCAGTACTTC. Amino acids: CASSQALAGETQYF. The rearrangement links TRBV3-1 to TRBJ2-5; 9 nucleotides agree with TRBD2. V was clipped by 1 base and J by 4 bases; unmatched bases: 1. This CDR3 comprises 14 residues. The germline V gene has CDR1 LGHDT and CDR2 YNNKEL (reference sequence).

The chain joins TRBV28 to TRBJ2-3; weak D call: TRBD2 (6 bases). The germline CDR1 and CDR2 sequences are MDHEN and SYDVKM. The ends were cut back, 5 bases at V and 6 bases at J, with 18 bases in the middle. The CDR3 totals 15 residues. CDR3 amino acids: CASSLGGTVSDTQYF. The DNA of the CDR3 is TGTGCCAGCAGTCTGGGGGGAACTGTCAGTGATACGCAGTATTTT. Together with reference TRBV28 and TRBJ2-3, the CDR3 gives the full variable domain: DVKVTQSSRYLVKRTGEKVFLECVQDMDHENMFWYRQDPGLGLRLIYFSYDVKMKEKGDIPEGYSVSREKKERFSLILESASTNQTSMYLCASSLGGTVSDTQYFGPGTRLTVL.

This clonotype was counted at least ten times. This chain links TRBV19 with TRBJ2-2; D assignment may be TRBD1 or TRBD2 (5 bases each). Germline V gene sequence: CDR1 LNHDA, CDR2 SQIVND (reference sequence). This CDR3 comprises 16 residues. Trimming pared 4 bases from V and 1 base from J, leaving 13 bases between. The CDR3 protein is CASSSKERGNTGELFF. CDR3 sequence (DNA): TGTGCCAGTAGTAGCAAGGAGAGGGGGAACACCGGGGAGCTGTTTTTT. The variable domain in full, with the rest retrieved from reference TRBV19 and TRBJ2-2, is DGGITQSPKYLFRKEGQNVTLSCEQNLNHDAMYWYRQDPGQGLRLIYYSQIVNDFQKGDIAEGYSVSREKKESFPLTVTSAQKNPTAFYLCASSSKERGNTGELFFGEGSRLTVL.

The rearrangement joins TRBV5-4 to TRBJ2-1, with 14 bases aligning to TRBD2. The length of the CDR3 is 15 residues. J was trimmed by 6 bases and V by 3 bases; bases with no gene match: 2. Germline assignment: CDR1 SGHNT and CDR2 YYREEE (reference sequence). The CDR3 loop reads CASSYGLAGGNEQFF. The CDR3 region has the DNA TGTGCCAGCAGCTACGGACTAGCGGGAGGCAATGAGCAGTTCTTC. The full variable domain, its missing parts supplied by reference TRBV5-4 and TRBJ2-1, is ETGVTQSPTHLIKTRGQQVTLRCSSQSGHNTVSWYQQALGQGPQFIFQYYREEENGRGNFPPRFSGLQFPNYSSELNVNALELDDSALYLCASSYGLAGGNEQFFGPGTRLTVL.

In its sample, this clonotype was seen a few times. This chain joins TRBV3-1 and TRBJ2-1, with TRBD2 matching 9 bases. The germline V gene encodes CDR1 LGHDT and CDR2 YNNKEL (reference sequence). V trimming: 2 bases; J trimming: 9 bases; junction bases outside the gene matches: 8. The CDR3 has 15 amino acids. In DNA form, the CDR3 reads TGTGCCAGCAGCCAAATGGGGCGGGAGGGTCGTGAGCAGTTCTTC. Its translation: CASSQMGREGREQFF.

The chain uses TRBV6-1 and TRBJ2-1; D remains ambiguous. There are 14 residues in the CDR3. The germline V gene has CDR1 MNHNS and CDR2 SASEGT. V lost 6 bases and J lost 8, with 17 bases in between. In nucleotides, the CDR3 is TGTGCCAGCAGACCGGGCCCGCTTGGTGATGAGCAGTTCTTC. It translates to CASRPGPLGDEQFF.

This clonotype has ten or more counts. This sequence joins TRBV28 and TRBJ2-7; D remains ambiguous. This CDR3 has 13 residues. Trimming pared 1 base from V and 5 bases from J, leaving 9 bases between. Per germline, CDR1 MDHEN and CDR2 SYDVKM. CDR3 nucleotide sequence: TGTGCCAGCAGTTTATACGCCAGACACGAGCAGTACTTC. This encodes CASSLYARHEQYF.

This clonotype has a count of ten or more. The chain carries TRBV27 and TRBJ2-1, with a weak D call TRBD1 (5 bases). Trimming removed 5 bases at V and 7 bases at J, with 18 bases between. Germline V lookup: CDR1 MNHEY, CDR2 SMNVEV (reference sequence). This CDR3 spans 15 amino acids. The CDR3 loop is CASSLSWQGNNEQFF. CDR3 bases: TGTGCCAGCAGTCTGTCGTGGCAGGGTAATAATGAGCAGTTCTTC.

This clonotype was recorded many times. The CDR3 coding sequence is TGTGCCAGCAGTTGGGCCTTGGCGGGAAGCTCCTACAATGAGCAGTTCTTC. The encoded protein is CASSWALAGSSYNEQFF. This rearrangement joins TRBV28 to TRBJ2-1, with D possibly TRBD2 on 6 matching bases. This CDR3 comprises 17 residues. V was cut by 4 bases and J by 0 bases, with 16 bases left in between. Germline CDR1 MDHEN, CDR2 SYDVKM. The full variable domain, completed using reference TRBV28 and TRBJ2-1, is DVKVTQSSRYLVKRTGEKVFLECVQDMDHENMFWYRQDPGLGLRLIYFSYDVKMKEKGDIPEGYSVSREKKERFSLILESASTNQTSMYLCASSWALAGSSYNEQFFGPGTRLTVL.

This clonotype was seen many times. The chain joins TRBV6-1 to TRBJ1-4; unclear D gene. The germline gives CDR1 MNHNS, CDR2 SASEGT. The CDR3 loop spans 15 amino acids. Trimming took off 8 bases at V and 0 bases at J, with 13 bases between the two ends. DNA of the CDR3: TGTGCCAGCGGCGAACTTCGGGCAACTAATGAAAAACTGTTTTTT. Its translation: CASGELRATNEKLFF.

This chain uses TRBV28 with TRBJ2-3; D uncertain. The CDR3 spans 14 residues. V was trimmed by 5 bases and J by 3 bases, leaving 12 bases between them. Germline-derived CDR1 and CDR2 are MDHEN and SYDVKM. CDR3 DNA sequence: TGTGCCAGCAGTCAGGACGCTAGAACAGATACGCAGTATTTT. Translated: CASSQDARTDTQYF.

The chain joins TRBV28 to TRBJ1-6; D is perhaps TRBD1 (5 bases). Trimming stripped 5 bases from V and 2 bases from J, with 19 bases between. This CDR3 is 18 amino acids long. CDR1 MDHEN and CDR2 SYDVKM come from the germline V gene. The CDR3 region is CASSIYRGGTTYNSPLHF. As DNA, the CDR3 is TGTGCCAGCAGTATATATCGTGGGGGGACGACCTATAATTCACCCCTCCACTTT.

This clonotype was detected many times. The rearrangement links TRBV25-1 to TRBJ1-4; 8 bases match TRBD1. The junction had 10 bases not matched to a gene; V was cut back by 6 bases and J by 1 base. The length of the CDR3 is 17 residues. Per germline, CDR1 MGHDK and CDR2 SYGVNS. The CDR3: CASSPRTGMRTNEKLFF. CDR3 coding DNA: TGTGCCAGCAGCCCCCGGACAGGGATGCGAACTAATGAAAAACTGTTTTTT.

This clonotype was observed many times. V and J are TRBV28 and TRBJ2-3; D gene ambiguous. Trimming pared 6 bases from V and 1 base from J, leaving 5 bases between. The V gene's germline CDR1 is MDHEN and CDR2 SYDVKM. CDR3 length: 12 amino acids. The CDR3 DNA follows: TGTGCCAGCAGGGATCGCACAGATACGCAGTATTTT. Its translation is CASRDRTDTQYF.

This rearrangement joins TRBV7-2 to TRBJ1-1, with D possibly TRBD1 on 5 matching bases. V was cut by 3 bases and J by 11 bases, with 25 bases left in between. There are 16 residues in the CDR3. CDR1 and CDR2 from the germline V gene are SGHTA and FQGNSA. The chain's CDR3 is CASSFPGRYDYTGAFF. The CDR3 DNA reads as TGTGCCAGCAGCTTCCCGGGACGGTATGATTATACGGGGGCTTTCTTT.

The rearrangement uses TRBV28 and TRBJ2-1; 9 bases agree with TRBD1. V shed 6 bases, J shed 0 bases, and the junction held 0 bases outside the gene matches. CDR3 length equals 14 residues. Germline V lookup: CDR1 MDHEN, CDR2 SYDVKM. The CDR3 sequence: CASRDRGSYNEQFF. The CDR3 coding sequence is TGTGCCAGCAGGGACAGGGGCTCCTACAATGAGCAGTTCTTC.

This clonotype was seen ten or more times. The chain uses TRBV12-3 or TRBV12-4 and TRBJ2-1, with 11 bases lining up with TRBD2. This CDR3 is built from 16 residues. Trimming took 5 bases from V and 3 from J; bases not matched to a gene: 6. Here the CDR3 DNA reads TGTGCCAGCAGTGGACCCGGGACTAGCGGCTACAATGAGCAGTTCTTC. Translating gives CASSGPGTSGYNEQFF.

This clonotype has at least ten counts. The chain employs TRBV19 and TRBJ1-1; 7 bases align to TRBD1. Per the germline V gene, CDR1 is LNHDA and CDR2 is SQIVND (reference sequence). CDR3 size: 15 residues. V dropped 5 bases and J dropped 5; count of bases not matched to a gene: 11. CDR3 protein: CASSALQGMTTEAFF. The CDR3 coding sequence is TGTGCCAGTAGTGCGTTACAGGGGATGACGACTGAAGCTTTCTTT.

This clonotype has a count of ten or more. V usage is TRBV28 and J usage is TRBJ2-4, with D perhaps matching TRBD1 or TRBD2 (6 bases each). V dropped 6 bases and J dropped 0 bases, with 12 bases sitting between them. The germline V gene has CDR1 MDHEN and CDR2 SYDVKM. The CDR3 length is 15 residues. Here the CDR3 DNA reads TGTGCCAGCAGGAGGGGGGACCCAGCCAAAAACATTCAGTACTTC. The encoded protein is CASRRGDPAKNIQYF.

This sequence joins TRBV29-1 and TRBJ2-5; no definite D call. The V and J ends lost 8 bases and 4 bases respectively, with 14 bases between them. The length of the CDR3 is 12 residues. Germline CDR1 and CDR2: SQVTM and ANQGSEA. The DNA of the CDR3 is TGCAGCTCCCTCTCGGGTAGAGAGACCCAGTACTTC. This gives the protein CSSLSGRETQYF.

This clonotype has ten or more counts. CDR3 loop: CASSPTGSSGANVLTF. The DNA for the CDR3 is TGTGCCAGCAGCCCGACAGGGAGTTCTGGGGCCAACGTCCTGACTTTC. The chain couples TRBV6-2 or TRBV6-3 to TRBJ2-6, with 7 bases that match TRBD1. The CDR3 has 16 amino acids. J lost 1 base, V lost 6 bases, and 6 bases had no gene match. The germline V gene has CDR1 MNHEY and CDR2 SVGEGT.